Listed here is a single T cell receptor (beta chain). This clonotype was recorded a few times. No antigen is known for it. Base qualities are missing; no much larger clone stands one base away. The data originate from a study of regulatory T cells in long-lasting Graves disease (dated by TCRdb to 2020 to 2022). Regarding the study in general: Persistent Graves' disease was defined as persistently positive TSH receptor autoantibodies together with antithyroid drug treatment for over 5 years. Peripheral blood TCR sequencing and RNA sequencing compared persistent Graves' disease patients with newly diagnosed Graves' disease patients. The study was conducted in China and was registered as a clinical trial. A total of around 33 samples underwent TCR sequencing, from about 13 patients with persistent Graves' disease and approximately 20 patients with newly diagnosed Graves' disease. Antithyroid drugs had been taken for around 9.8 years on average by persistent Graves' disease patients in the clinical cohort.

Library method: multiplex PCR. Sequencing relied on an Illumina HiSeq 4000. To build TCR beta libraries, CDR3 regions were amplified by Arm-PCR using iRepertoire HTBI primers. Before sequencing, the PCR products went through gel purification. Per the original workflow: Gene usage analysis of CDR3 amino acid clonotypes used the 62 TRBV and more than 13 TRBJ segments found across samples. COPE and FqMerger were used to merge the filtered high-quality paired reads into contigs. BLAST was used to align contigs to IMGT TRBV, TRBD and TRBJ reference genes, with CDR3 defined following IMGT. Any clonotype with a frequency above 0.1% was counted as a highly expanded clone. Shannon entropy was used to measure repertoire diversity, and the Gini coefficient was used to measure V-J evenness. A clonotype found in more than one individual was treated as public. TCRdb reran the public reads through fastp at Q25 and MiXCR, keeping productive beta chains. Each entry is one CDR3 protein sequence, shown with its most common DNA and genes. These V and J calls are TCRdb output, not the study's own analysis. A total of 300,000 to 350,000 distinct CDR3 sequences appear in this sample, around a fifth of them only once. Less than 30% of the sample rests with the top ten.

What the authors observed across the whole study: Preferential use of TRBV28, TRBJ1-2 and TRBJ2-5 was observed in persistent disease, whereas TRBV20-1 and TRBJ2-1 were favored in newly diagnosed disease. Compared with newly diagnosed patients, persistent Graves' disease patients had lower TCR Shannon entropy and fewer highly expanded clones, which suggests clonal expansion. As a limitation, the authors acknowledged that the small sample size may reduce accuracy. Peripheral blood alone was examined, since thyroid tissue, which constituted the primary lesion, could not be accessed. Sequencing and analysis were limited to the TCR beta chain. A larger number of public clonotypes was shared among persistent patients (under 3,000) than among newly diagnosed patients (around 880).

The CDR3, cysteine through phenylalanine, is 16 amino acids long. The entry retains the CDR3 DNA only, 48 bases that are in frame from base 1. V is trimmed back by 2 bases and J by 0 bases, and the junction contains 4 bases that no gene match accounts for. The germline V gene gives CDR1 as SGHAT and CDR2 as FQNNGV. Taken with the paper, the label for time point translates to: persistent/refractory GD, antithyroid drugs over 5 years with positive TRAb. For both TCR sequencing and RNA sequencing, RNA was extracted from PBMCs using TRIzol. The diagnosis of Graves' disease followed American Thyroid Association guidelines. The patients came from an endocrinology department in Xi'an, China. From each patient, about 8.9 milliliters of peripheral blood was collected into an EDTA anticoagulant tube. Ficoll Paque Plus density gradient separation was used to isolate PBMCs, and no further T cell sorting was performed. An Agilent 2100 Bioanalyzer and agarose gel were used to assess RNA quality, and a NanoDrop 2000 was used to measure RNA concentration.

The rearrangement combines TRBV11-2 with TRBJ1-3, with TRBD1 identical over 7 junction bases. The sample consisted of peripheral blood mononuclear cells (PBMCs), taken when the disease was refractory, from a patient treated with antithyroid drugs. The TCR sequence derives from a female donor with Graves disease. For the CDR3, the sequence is CASSLYRGTSGNTIYF. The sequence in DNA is TGTGCCAGCAGCTTATACAGGGGCACCTCTGGAAACACCATATATTTT.